The 26 T cell receptor beta chains reported below all come from one sample, sequenced in a study of T cells in Graves' hyperthyroidism and ophthalmopathy. From RNA transcripts, TCR beta CDR3 regions were amplified. The HTBI primer set was used in a first-round RT-PCR of the TCR CDR3. TCRdb passed the multiplex PCR reads through MiXCR, listing each CDR3 protein once. The sample has under 700,000 distinct CDR3 sequences, about a sixth seen once. The sample was blood. These receptors all stem from a young woman with Graves' hyperthyroidism.

V and J are TRBV4-1 and TRBJ2-5; 11 bases fit TRBD2. V lost 2 bases and J lost 1; bases outside the gene matches: 12. This CDR3 comprises 19 residues. The germline V gene encodes CDR1 MGHRA and CDR2 YSYEKL. For the CDR3, the DNA is TGCGCCAGCAGCCAAACGAGGGGGACTAGCGGAGCCTTCCAAGAGACCCAGTACTTC. Its protein product is CASSQTRGTSGAFQETQYF.

The chain recombines TRBV6-5 with TRBJ2-7, with 7 bases matching TRBD1. V lost 2 bases, J lost 1 base, and 5 bases stayed unmatched. CDR3 length equals 15 residues. Germline loops: CDR1 MNHEY, CDR2 SVGAGI. DNA for the CDR3: TGTGCCAGCAGTTACCCGACAGGGCAATCCTACGAGCAGTACTTC. It yields the protein CASSYPTGQSYEQYF.

The table lists this clonotype with many counts. The chain links TRBV15 to TRBJ2-7, with no clear D. Germline V gene lookup returns CDR1 LNHNV and CDR2 YYDKDF (reference sequence). V was cut by 2 bases and J by 0 bases, with 17 bases left in between. The CDR3 is 17 residues long. The CDR3 is CATSRSLTPWGSYEQYF. The CDR3 DNA follows: TGTGCCACCAGCAGATCGTTAACTCCCTGGGGCTCCTACGAGCAGTACTTC.

There are many counts of this clonotype. This sequence joins TRBV10-3 and TRBJ2-3; D not resolved. The CDR3 covers 15 residues. Germline loops: CDR1 ENHRY, CDR2 SYGVKD. V dropped 3 bases and J dropped 1 base, with 11 bases sitting between them. The CDR3 DNA reads TGTGCCATCAGTGATACCAAGGACGGCACAGATACGCAGTATTTT. Translation: CAISDTKDGTDTQYF.

V usage is TRBV6-4 and J usage is TRBJ1-1; D unclear. The CDR3 has 13 amino acids. Germline CDR1 MRHNA, CDR2 SNTAGT. Trimming pared 3 bases from V and 1 base from J, leaving 6 bases between. The CDR3 here is CASSEWRNTEAFF. CDR3 nucleotides: TGTGCCAGCAGTGAGTGGAGGAACACTGAAGCTTTCTTT.

This clonotype was counted at least ten times. The J gene is TRBJ2-7, the V gene TRBV6-1; 7 bases line up with TRBD2. This CDR3 is 16 amino acids long. Germline CDR1 MNHNS, CDR2 SASEGT. The V and J ends lost 1 base and 9 bases, in that order; junction bases with no gene match: 15. CDR3 amino acids: CASSEGFGGGGPRQYF. The CDR3 DNA reads as TGTGCCAGCAGTGAAGGGTTCGGTGGCGGGGGACCCCGGCAGTACTTC.

This clonotype was detected many times. The genes are TRBV6-6 and TRBJ2-3; D perhaps matches TRBD2 (6 bases). Trimming removed 1 base from V and 0 bases from J, with 11 bases in between. The CDR3 extends over 16 amino acids. Germline V CDR1 and CDR2: MNHNY, SVGAGI (reference sequence). The CDR3 loop reads CASSYFSGLSTDTQYF. The CDR3 DNA reads as TGTGCCAGCAGTTACTTTAGCGGCCTAAGCACAGATACGCAGTATTTT.

This clonotype was seen ten or more times. The CDR3 DNA follows: TGTGCCAGCAGCTTAGGGACAGGCATTGAAGCTTTCTTT. As protein: CASSLGTGIEAFF. The V call is TRBV7-6, the J call TRBJ1-1, with 7 positions matching TRBD1. Looked up from germline, CDR1 is SGHVS and CDR2 is FNYEAQ. The V and J ends lost 1 base and 7 bases, in that order; junction bases with no gene match: 3. This CDR3 comprises 13 residues.

This clonotype was picked up many times. V and J are TRBV28 and TRBJ1-1; no firm D call. Germline V lookup: CDR1 MDHEN, CDR2 SYDVKM. There are 15 residues in the CDR3. V was cut by 4 bases and J by 2 bases, with 14 bases left in between. Written as DNA, the CDR3 is TGTGCCAGCAGTTCGCCCGGGGATCTCAACACTGAAGCTTTCTTT. It specifies CASSSPGDLNTEAFF.

Concerning this clonotype: Possible read error: a much larger clone is one base away. This chain uses TRBV5-1 with TRBJ2-1; 7 nucleotides agree with TRBD2. Germline assignment: CDR1 SGHRS and CDR2 YFSETQ. The CDR3 is 13 residues long. V dropped 4 bases and J dropped 9; count of bases not matched to a gene: 7. The CDR3 nucleotides read TGCGCCAGCAGCCAGAGACTAGCTTTTGAGCAGTTCTTC. It translates to CASSQRLAFEQFF.

The genes are TRBV28 and TRBJ2-5, with TRBD2 matching 11 bases. V lost 8 bases and J lost 5; bases outside the gene matches: 13. CDR1 MDHEN and CDR2 SYDVKM come from the germline V gene. The CDR3 consists of 16 residues. CDR3 sequence (DNA): TGTGCCAGCCTAGGGACTAGCGGTCGCAGTGGGGAGACCCAGTACTTC. Translating gives CASLGTSGRSGETQYF.

CDR3 coding DNA: TGTGCCAGTAGTTTTTTATCCGGCCCTAGCGGGAGAGAGACCCAGTACTTC. This gives the protein CASSFLSGPSGRETQYF. V gene TRBV19 combines with J gene TRBJ2-5, with 10 nucleotides matching TRBD2. CDR1 and CDR2 from the germline V gene are LNHDA and SQIVND (reference sequence). Trimming cost V 5 bases and J 4 bases; bases outside gene matches: 13. The CDR3 contains 17 residues.

V gene TRBV20-1 combines with J gene TRBJ2-2; D possibly corresponds to TRBD1 (6 bases). Trimming stripped 5 bases from V and 6 bases from J, with 13 bases between. The CDR3 is 13 amino acids. CDR1 is DFQATT, CDR2 SNEGSKA, per germline (reference sequence). CDR3 nucleotides: TGCAGTGCTCGCAGGGGATTGTCCGGGGAGCTGTTTTTT. This codes for CSARRGLSGELFF.

This clonotype was counted only a few times. The chain is built from TRBV20-1 and TRBJ1-5, with D possibly TRBD1 on 5 matching bases. In germline, CDR1 is DFQATT, CDR2 SNEGSKA (reference sequence). The CDR3 is made up of 14 amino acids. V dropped 6 bases and J dropped 2 bases, with 14 bases sitting between them. Written as DNA, the CDR3 is TGCAGTGCGCGGGACTTCGGGGGCAATCAGCCCCAGCATTTT. Translating it yields CSARDFGGNQPQHF.

In this sample, this clonotype turned up a few times. The rearrangement uses TRBV12-3 or TRBV12-4 and TRBJ1-2; D call uncertain. The V and J ends lost 5 bases and 4 bases respectively, with 17 bases between them. The CDR3 is made up of 15 amino acids. The CDR3 is CASSRDLRGSYGYTF. The CDR3 DNA reads as TGTGCCAGCAGTCGTGATTTACGGGGTAGCTATGGCTACACCTTC.

This clonotype was seen repeatedly, ten times or more. The chain employs TRBV20-1 and TRBJ2-1, with 8 bases aligning to TRBD1. CDR3 length: 15 residues. Germline V gene data show CDR1 as DFQATT and CDR2 as SNEGSKA (reference sequence). V lost 1 base to trimming and J lost 4 bases; unmatched junction nucleotides: 6. CDR3 protein: CSARVPGQDYNEQFF. CDR3 nucleotide sequence: TGCAGTGCTAGAGTGCCGGGACAGGATTACAATGAGCAGTTCTTC.

The V call is TRBV19, the J call TRBJ1-5, with D possibly matching TRBD1 (5 bases). Deletions cut 6 bases from V and 0 bases from J, with 12 bases between. CDR1 is LNHDA, CDR2 SQIVND, per germline (reference sequence). The CDR3 spans 15 residues. This CDR3 reads CASSQTAYSNQPQHF. In DNA form, the CDR3 reads TGTGCCAGTAGCCAGACAGCGTATAGCAATCAGCCCCAGCATTTT.

This clonotype was seen only a few times. The chain recombines TRBV3-1 with TRBJ2-1; 7 positions match TRBD2. The CDR3 has 19 amino acids. From germline, CDR1 is LGHDT and CDR2 YNNKEL (reference sequence). Trimming removed 0 bases from V and 0 bases from J; junction bases left unmatched: 11. The DNA of the CDR3 is TGTGCCAGCAGCCAAGATTTATGGTGGCGGGGGTCCTCCTACAATGAGCAGTTCTTC. Translation: CASSQDLWWRGSSYNEQFF.

This chain uses TRBV19 with TRBJ1-5; no definite D call. The V and J ends lost 6 bases and 0 bases respectively, with 12 bases between them. Germline values: CDR1 LNHDA, CDR2 SQIVND (reference sequence). This CDR3 is built from 15 residues. CDR3: CASRPTSYSNQPQHF. CDR3 DNA: TGTGCCAGTAGACCGACATCCTATAGCAATCAGCCCCAGCATTTT.

A word on this clonotype: Germline and junction disagree at one end, which may indicate a read error. The rearrangement uses TRBV27 and TRBJ1-6; 8 bases align to TRBD1. Germline lookup yields CDR1 MNHEY and CDR2 SMNVEV (reference sequence). There are 14 residues in the CDR3. The CDR3 spells CVSSTQGANSPLHF. CDR3 DNA sequence: TGTGTCAGCAGCACGCAGGGGGCTAATTCACCCCTCCACTTT.

The rearrangement uses TRBV12-3 or TRBV12-4 and TRBJ1-6; D call uncertain. This CDR3 spans 17 amino acids. V dropped 2 bases and J dropped 4 bases, with 15 bases sitting between them. The CDR3 coding sequence is TGTGCCAGCAGTTTACGGGCAAACGCCGTGTATAATTCACCCCTCCACTTT. Its protein is CASSLRANAVYNSPLHF.

The sample holds a few counts of this clonotype. This chain uses TRBV27 with TRBJ2-5; D perhaps matches TRBD1 (6 bases). The CDR3 contains 15 residues. The germline V gene has CDR1 MNHEY and CDR2 SMNVEV (reference sequence). The V and J ends lost 5 bases and 1 base respectively, with 14 bases between them. CDR3 DNA: TGTGCCAGCAGTACCTACTACAGGGTCCAAGAGACCCAGTACTTC. Its translation is CASSTYYRVQETQYF.

This clonotype occurred a few times. This chain's CDR3 is CATSPDSGNTIYF. The CDR3 DNA reads TGTGCCACCAGCCCAGACTCTGGAAACACCATATATTTT. This rearrangement joins TRBV15 to TRBJ1-3; D is undetermined. Germline assignment: CDR1 LNHNV and CDR2 YYDKDF (reference sequence). V was pared by 5 bases and J by 0 bases, with 5 bases between. The CDR3 has 13 amino acids.

This clonotype was seen repeatedly, ten times or more. V usage is TRBV28 and J usage is TRBJ1-1; D not certain. The V end lost 5 bases, the J end lost 3 bases, and 13 bases lay between the germline ends. Germline V lookup: CDR1 MDHEN, CDR2 SYDVKM. The CDR3 loop spans 14 amino acids. The DNA of the CDR3 is TGTGCCAGCAGTCCAACCGCAGTCGACACTGAAGCTTTCTTT. The encoded protein is CASSPTAVDTEAFF.

The chain combines TRBV20-1 with TRBJ1-3; TRBD1 is a possible D gene (5 bases). Trimming cost V 2 bases and J 0 bases, with 23 bases left between them. The germline CDR1 and CDR2 sequences are DFQATT and SNEGSKA (reference sequence). There are 19 residues in the CDR3. CDR3 DNA: TGCAGTGCTAGAATTCCGGCTTACAGGTTATCAAGCTCTGGAAACACCATATATTTT. It translates to CSARIPAYRLSSSGNTIYF.

The chain links TRBV12-3 or TRBV12-4 to TRBJ2-3; 12 nucleotides agree with TRBD2. Unmatched junction bases numbered 7, after V lost 6 bases and J lost 3 bases. The CDR3 sequence is 16 residues long. Written as DNA, the CDR3 is TGTGCCAGCAGCCTCACGGGACTAGCGGGTACAGATACGCAGTATTTT. Residues: CASSLTGLAGTDTQYF.